This TCR beta chain was sequenced in a study of T cell changes during pregnancy in multiple sclerosis. The method was immunoSEQ multiplex PCR; TCRdb's version includes in-frame clones alone and lacks a portion of them. The sample shows fewer than 45,000 clones, 85% to 95% of them seen only once. CDR1 MGHDK and CDR2 SYGVNS come from the germline V gene. Between the trimmed V and J ends, which lost 1 base and 2 bases, there was a span of 11 bases. This CDR3 is built from 15 residues. The rearrangement joins TRBV25-1 to TRBJ1-1; D perhaps matches TRBD1 (5 bases). Here the sequenced sample was CD8+ T cells from peripheral blood mononuclear cells, taken in the third trimester of pregnancy. The clonotype was recovered from a female donor with multiple sclerosis, enrolled in a pregnancy study. This CDR3 reads CASSESPGINTEAFF. The DNA for the CDR3 is TGTGCCAGCAGTGAATCCCCAGGGATAAACACTGAAGCTTTCTTT.